The next 20 T cell receptor beta chains were all read from a single sample in a study of blood T cell repertoires in COVID-19 (dated by TCRdb to about 2020). The library was built by means of the immunoSEQ multiplex PCR assay. Drawn from immuneACCESS, this table holds only the in-frame rearrangements with V and J called that TCRdb kept. Clones are partly lost; checked studies trace under half to an unresolved V gene and leave the rest unexplained. This sample holds 150,000 to 200,000 clones; 83% were observed only once. About 7.1% of the sample comes from the top ten. The sample consisted of peripheral blood. The receptors come from a woman aged 70-85 years with COVID-19, enrolled during active disease.

This clone was recorded only once. The chain combines TRBV6-5 with TRBJ2-1; 13 nucleotides align to TRBD2. The CDR3 is made up of 15 amino acids. V lost 6 bases to trimming and J lost 9 bases; unmatched junction nucleotides: 8. Germline CDR1 and CDR2: MNHEY and SVGAGI. CDR3 sequence (DNA): TGTGCCAGCAGCAAGGGACTAGCGGGATGGTTTGAGCAGTTCTTC. Translating gives CASSKGLAGWFEQFF.

V is TRBV2 and J is TRBJ2-1; D may be TRBD2 (6 bases). V was shortened by 7 bases and J by 9 bases, with 10 bases between the two germline ends. CDR3 length equals 11 residues. CDR1 is SNHLY, CDR2 FYNNEI, per germline. The DNA for the CDR3 is TGTGCCAGCACCCAGGGAGGTGAGCAGTTCTTC. Its translation is CASTQGGEQFF.

This chain connects TRBV19 to TRBJ1-3, with D perhaps matching TRBD1 (6 bases). The CDR3 runs 16 residues. CDR1 LNHDA and CDR2 SQIVND come from the germline V gene (reference sequence). V was clipped by 7 bases and J by 7 bases, with 23 bases between them. DNA for the CDR3: TGTGCCAGTACGCGGACAGCCACTGGGGAGAGGAACACCATATATTTT. This encodes CASTRTATGERNTIYF.

The chain links TRBV5-1 to TRBJ1-2; TRBD1 is a possible D gene (6 bases). This CDR3 region has 15 residues. Germline values: CDR1 SGHRS, CDR2 YFSETQ. The germline V and J ends were trimmed by 2 bases and 6 bases, with 17 bases remaining between them. The CDR3 loop is CASSFADQGRDGYTF. DNA for the CDR3: TGCGCCAGCAGCTTTGCAGATCAGGGGAGGGATGGCTACACCTTC.

The genes are TRBV5-1 and TRBJ2-1; 7 positions agree with TRBD2. Germline loops: CDR1 SGHRS, CDR2 YFSETQ. The CDR3 is 15 amino acids. V was pared by 4 bases and J by 4 bases, with 8 bases of the junction left unmatched. The CDR3 DNA is TGCGCCAGCAGCAGCGATGCTAGCGGTTACAATGAGCAGTTCTTC. As protein: CASSSDASGYNEQFF.

This chain uses TRBV25-1 with TRBJ2-1; 7 positions match TRBD2. CDR3 length equals 15 residues. V shed 2 bases, J shed 5 bases, and the junction held 6 bases outside the gene matches. In germline, CDR1 is MGHDK, CDR2 SYGVNS. Written as DNA, the CDR3 is TGTGCCAGCAGTGAAGACCTAGCGGAAAACAATGAGCAGTTCTTC. This codes for CASSEDLAENNEQFF. Using reference TRBV25-1 and TRBJ2-1 for the parts outside the CDR3, the full variable domain is EADIYQTPRYLVIGTGKKITLECSQTMGHDKMYWYQQDPGMELHLIHYSYGVNSTEKGDLSSESTVSRIRTEHFPLTLESARPSHTSQYLCASSEDLAENNEQFFGPGTRLTVL.

J is TRBJ1-2 and V is TRBV28; 7 positions match TRBD1. Germline V lookup: CDR1 MDHEN, CDR2 SYDVKM. This CDR3 region has 12 residues. V was pared by 4 bases and J by 9 bases, with 5 bases of the junction left unmatched. The CDR3 region has the DNA TGTGCCAGCAGTTCCCGACAGGGCCGCTACACCTTC. Its protein is CASSSRQGRYTF.

V and J are TRBV21-1 and TRBJ1-5; the D call in the table, TRBD1, was not verified against the DNA. TRBV21-1 constitutes a pseudogene. The CDR3 has 19 residues. The CDR3 loop is CASTPRGQGALLSNQPQHF. As DNA, the CDR3 is TGTGCCAGCACCCCAAGGGGACAGGGGGCGCTTTTAAGCAATCAGCCCCAGCATTTT.

In DNA, the CDR3 is TGTGCCAGCATCCCCAGGGGATCGGGGGCCAACGTCCTGACTTTC. Its translation: CASIPRGSGANVLTF. The V and J genes are TRBV28 and TRBJ2-6, with D possibly being TRBD1 (6 bases). The V and J ends lost 7 bases and 4 bases respectively, with 14 bases between them. Germline V gene lookup returns CDR1 MDHEN and CDR2 SYDVKM. The CDR3 length is 15 residues.

The chain recombines TRBV10-3 with TRBJ1-2; no clear D. The germline V and J ends were trimmed by 3 bases and 7 bases, with 12 bases remaining between them. This CDR3 region has 13 residues. CDR1 is ENHRY and CDR2 is SYGVKD in the germline V gene. Here the CDR3 DNA reads TGTGCCATCAGTGAACGGGGTGACTCTGGCTACACCTTC. Translating gives CAISERGDSGYTF.

The chain uses TRBV5-4 and TRBJ2-7; TRBD1 matches 8 bases. J gave up 3 bases and V 4 bases, and 3 bases lay outside the gene matches. The CDR3 runs 13 residues. The V gene's germline CDR1 is SGHNT and CDR2 YYREEE (reference sequence). The CDR3 DNA sequence: TGTGCCAGCAGCAGGACAGGGCTCTACGAGCAGTACTTC. Translation: CASSRTGLYEQYF.

The rearrangement uses TRBV2 and TRBJ2-2; the match to TRBD2 covers 10 bases. The CDR3 is 19 residues long. Germline V CDR1 and CDR2: SNHLY, FYNNEI. With V trimmed by 6 bases and J by 3 bases, 16 bases remained unmatched. CDR3 in DNA: TGTGCCAGCAGGAGAGACAGGCGAGCTAGCGGGAGCGACACCGGGGAGCTGTTTTTT. It codes for CASRRDRRASGSDTGELFF.

The chain recombines TRBV18 with TRBJ1-2; the D is unclear. The V end lost 2 bases, the J end lost 6 bases, and 13 bases lay between the germline ends. The germline V gene has CDR1 KGHSH and CDR2 LQKENI. The CDR3 sequence is 14 residues long. The CDR3, as DNA: TGTGCCAGCTCACCAACGGAGTTGAGGCATGGCTACACCTTC. It translates to CASSPTELRHGYTF.

The chain combines TRBV20-1 with TRBJ2-7; 7 positions agree with TRBD2. Germline values: CDR1 DFQATT, CDR2 SNEGSKA (reference sequence). This CDR3 comprises 15 residues. V lost 3 bases and J lost 2; bases outside the gene matches: 10. CDR3 in DNA: TGCAGTGCTAGTATCTTCGCGGGAGACCCCTACGAGCAGTACTTC. Translated, it gives CSASIFAGDPYEQYF.

The chain combines TRBV7-9 with TRBJ2-1, with 8 bases that match TRBD2. The CDR3 is 16 residues long. Trimming took 4 bases from V and 12 from J; bases not matched to a gene: 17. The V gene's germline CDR1 is SEHNR and CDR2 FQNEAQ (reference sequence). CDR3 sequence: CASSSRSGTSGGRQFF. DNA for the CDR3: TGTGCCAGCAGCTCTCGGTCCGGGACTAGTGGGGGAAGGCAGTTCTTC. Full variable domain (rest looked up from reference TRBV7-9 and TRBJ2-1): DTGVSQNPRHKITKRGQNVTFRCDPISEHNRLYWYRQTLGQGPEFLTYFQNEAQLEKSRLLSDRFSAERPKGSFSTLEIQRTEQGDSAMYLCASSSRSGTSGGRQFFGPGTRLTVL.

V gene TRBV6-2 or TRBV6-3 combines with J gene TRBJ2-1; perhaps TRBD2 as D (5 bases). The ends were cut back, 4 bases at V and 2 bases at J, with 15 bases in the middle. This CDR3 spans 16 amino acids. Germline CDR1 and CDR2: MNHEY and SVGEGT. The CDR3 protein is CASSFSGLLPYNEQFF. In nucleotides, the CDR3 is TGTGCCAGCAGTTTCAGCGGCCTCCTACCCTACAATGAGCAGTTCTTC.

The V gene is TRBV29-1, the J gene TRBJ2-1, with 11 bases fitting TRBD2. The CDR3 loop spans 15 amino acids. Germline CDR1 reads SQVTM; CDR2 reads ANQGSEA. With 6 bases clipped from V and 10 bases from J, the junction kept 14 bases outside the gene matches. CDR3 loop: CSVTGTSGPVEEQFF. CDR3 sequence (DNA): TGCAGCGTCACCGGGACTAGCGGCCCAGTAGAGGAGCAGTTCTTC.

The chain links TRBV4-2 to TRBJ1-1, with a tentative D call TRBD1 (5 bases). Germline V gives CDR1 LGHNA, CDR2 YNFKEQ. V was clipped by 1 base and J by 4 bases, with 16 bases between them. There are 16 residues in the CDR3. CDR3 loop: CASSQALRGVGTEAFF. The CDR3 DNA reads TGTGCCAGCAGCCAAGCGCTGCGGGGGGTTGGCACTGAAGCTTTCTTT.

V is TRBV9 and J is TRBJ2-6, with 9 bases that match TRBD1. The CDR3 runs to 18 residues. The germline CDR1 and CDR2 sequences are SGDLS and YYNGEE. With 2 bases clipped from V and 2 bases from J, the junction kept 8 bases outside the gene matches. CDR3 region: CASSVSGGQGTGANVLTF. CDR3 DNA: TGTGCCAGCAGCGTTTCCGGCGGACAGGGGACTGGGGCCAACGTCCTGACTTTC.

On this clone: Other DNA sequences in the sample encode the same CDR3. The chain has TRBV7-2 and TRBJ2-3; 7 bases fit TRBD2. CDR1 and CDR2 (germline): SGHTA, FQGNSA. Germline trimming cut 3 bases from V and 0 bases from J; bases unmatched to any gene: 3. The CDR3 has 15 amino acids. CDR3 residues: CASSFPGLSTDTQYF. CDR3 DNA: TGTGCCAGCAGCTTCCCGGGACTAAGCACAGATACGCAGTATTTT.